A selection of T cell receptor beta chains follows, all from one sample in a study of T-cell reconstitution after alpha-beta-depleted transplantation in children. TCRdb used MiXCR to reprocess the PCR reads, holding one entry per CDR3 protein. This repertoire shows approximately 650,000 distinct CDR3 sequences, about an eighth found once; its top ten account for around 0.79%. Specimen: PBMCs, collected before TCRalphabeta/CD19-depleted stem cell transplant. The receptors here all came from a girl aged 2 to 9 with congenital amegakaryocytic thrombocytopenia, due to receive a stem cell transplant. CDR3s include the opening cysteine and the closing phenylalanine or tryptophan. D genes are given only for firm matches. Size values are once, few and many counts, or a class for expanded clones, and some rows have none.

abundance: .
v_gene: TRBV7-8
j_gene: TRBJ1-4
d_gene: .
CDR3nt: TGTGCCAGCAGCTTAGCTGAGGGGTATAGCGAAAAACTGTTTTTT
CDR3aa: CASSLAEGYSEKLFF

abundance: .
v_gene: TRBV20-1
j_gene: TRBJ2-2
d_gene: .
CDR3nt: TGCAGTGCTAGAGCGGAGGGAAACCAACCCGGGGAGCTGTTTTTT
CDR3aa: CSARAEGNQPGELFF

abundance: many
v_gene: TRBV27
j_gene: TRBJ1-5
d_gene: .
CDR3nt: TGTGCCAGCAGTTTAGGGGGGTATCAGCCCCAGCATTTT
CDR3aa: CASSLGGYQPQHF

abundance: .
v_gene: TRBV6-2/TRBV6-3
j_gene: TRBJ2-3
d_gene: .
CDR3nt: TGTGCCAGCAGGCCAGCCCCGGGGCTACTAACAGATACGCAGTATTTT
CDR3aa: CASRPAPGLLTDTQYF

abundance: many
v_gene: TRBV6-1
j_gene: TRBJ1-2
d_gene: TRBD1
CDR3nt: TGTGCCAGCAGTGGCATAGCGGACAGGTCTAACTATGGCTACACCTTC
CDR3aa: CASSGIADRSNYGYTF

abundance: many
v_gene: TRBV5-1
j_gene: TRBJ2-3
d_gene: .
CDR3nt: TGCGCCAGCAGCTTGGCCGGTCGGGAGTTACTCGATACGCAGTATTTT
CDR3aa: CASSLAGRELLDTQYF

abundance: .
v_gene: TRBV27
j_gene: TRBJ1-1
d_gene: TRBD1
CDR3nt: TGTGCCAGCAGTTTAACAGGGGAAGGCACTGAAGCTTTCTTT
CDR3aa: CASSLTGEGTEAFF

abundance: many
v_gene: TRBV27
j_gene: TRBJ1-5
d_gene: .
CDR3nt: TGTGCCAGCAGTTTATGGGGAGGGGGTCAGCCCCAGCATTTT
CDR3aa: CASSLWGGGQPQHF

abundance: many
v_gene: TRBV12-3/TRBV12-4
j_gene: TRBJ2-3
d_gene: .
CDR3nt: TGTGCCAGCAGCCCAATTAAGAGGGCCCCCACAGATACGCAGTATTTT
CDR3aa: CASSPIKRAPTDTQYF

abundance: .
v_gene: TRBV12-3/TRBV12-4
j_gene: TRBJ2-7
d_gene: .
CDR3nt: TGTGCCAGCAGCCAAATGTTCGCCTACGAGCAGTACTTC
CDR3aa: CASSQMFAYEQYF

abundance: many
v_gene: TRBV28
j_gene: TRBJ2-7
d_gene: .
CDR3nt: TGTGCCACGACCCGACAGTCCTCCTACGAGCAGTACTTC
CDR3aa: CATTRQSSYEQYF

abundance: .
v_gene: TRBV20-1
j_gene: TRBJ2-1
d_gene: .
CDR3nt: TGCAGTGCTAGTTTGGCGGGTGTGAATACAAATGAGCAGTTCTTC
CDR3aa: CSASLAGVNTNEQFF

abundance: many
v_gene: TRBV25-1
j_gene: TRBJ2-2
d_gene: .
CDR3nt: TGTGCCAGCATGGGGACTTGGGAGGTCGGGGAGCTGTTTTTT
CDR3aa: CASMGTWEVGELFF

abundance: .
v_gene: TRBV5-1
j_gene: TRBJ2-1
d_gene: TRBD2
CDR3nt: TGCGCCAGCAGCTCTAGCGGGAGTCGTATTGAGCAGTTCTTC
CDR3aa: CASSSSGSRIEQFF

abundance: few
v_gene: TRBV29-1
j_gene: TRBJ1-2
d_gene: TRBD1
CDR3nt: TGCAGCGTTGAGACAGGGGCTGGCTACACCTTC
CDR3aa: CSVETGAGYTF

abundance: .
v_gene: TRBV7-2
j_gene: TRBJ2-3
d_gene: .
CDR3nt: TGTGCCAGCAGCTTTACCAGGAGCACAGATACGCAGTATTTT
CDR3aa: CASSFTRSTDTQYF

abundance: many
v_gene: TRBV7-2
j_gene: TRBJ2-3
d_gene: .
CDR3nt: TGTGCCAGCAGCTTCCGGCCAAGCACAGATACGCAGTATTTT
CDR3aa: CASSFRPSTDTQYF

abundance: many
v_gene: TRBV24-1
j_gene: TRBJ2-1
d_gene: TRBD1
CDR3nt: TGTGCCACCAGTGATTTGCAGGGACAGGGATTTTGCGATGAGCAGTTCTTC
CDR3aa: CATSDLQGQGFCDEQFF

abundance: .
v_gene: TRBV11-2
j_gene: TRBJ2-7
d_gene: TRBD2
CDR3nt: TGTGCCAGCAGCCCAAAGGCCGGGACTAGCGGGCGAGAGCAGTACTTC
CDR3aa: CASSPKAGTSGREQYF

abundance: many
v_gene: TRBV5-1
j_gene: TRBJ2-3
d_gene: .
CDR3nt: TGCGCCAGCAGCATGCCCGACTACGCAGATACGCAGTATTTT
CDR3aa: CASSMPDYADTQYF

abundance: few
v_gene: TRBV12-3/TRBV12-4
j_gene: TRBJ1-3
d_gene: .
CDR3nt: TGTGCCAGCAGTCCCAGGCGGGGGCAGGGAAACACCATATATTTT
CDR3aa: CASSPRRGQGNTIYF

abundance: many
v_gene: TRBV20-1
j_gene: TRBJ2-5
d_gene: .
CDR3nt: TGCAGTGCTAGAGATACTCTTCAGGGATCCGAGACCCAGTACTTC
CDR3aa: CSARDTLQGSETQYF

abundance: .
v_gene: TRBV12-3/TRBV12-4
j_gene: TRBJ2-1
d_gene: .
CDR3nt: TGTGCCAGCCAGCGCTTTTCGAGCTCCTACAATGAGCAGTTCTTC
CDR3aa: CASQRFSSSYNEQFF

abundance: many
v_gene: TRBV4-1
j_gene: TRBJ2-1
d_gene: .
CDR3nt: TGCGCCAGCAGCCAGTCTGACAATAATTACAATGAGCAGTTCTTC
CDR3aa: CASSQSDNNYNEQFF

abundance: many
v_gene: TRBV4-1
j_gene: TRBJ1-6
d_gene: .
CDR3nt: TGCGCCAGCAGCCAAGACCGCCGACTCAATTCACCCCTCCACTTT
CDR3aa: CASSQDRRLNSPLHF

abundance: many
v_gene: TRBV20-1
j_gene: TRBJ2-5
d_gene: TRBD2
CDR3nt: TGCAGTGCACTAGGACTAGCGGAAGAGACCCAGTACTTC
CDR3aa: CSALGLAEETQYF

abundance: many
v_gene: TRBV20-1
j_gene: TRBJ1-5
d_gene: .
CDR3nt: TGCAGTGCTACCCCACCGTGGGGAGGGTATAGCAATCAGCCCCAGCATTTT
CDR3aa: CSATPPWGGYSNQPQHF

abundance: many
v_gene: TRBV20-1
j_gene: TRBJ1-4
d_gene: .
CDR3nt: TGCAGTGCTAGAGCGCCAGGACCCGGGCTCCTCCCCAATGAAAAACTGTTTTTT
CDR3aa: CSARAPGPGLLPNEKLFF

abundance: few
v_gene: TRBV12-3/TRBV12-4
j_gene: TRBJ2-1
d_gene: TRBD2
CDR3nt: TGTGCCAGCACCTGGGGGGGTGATGAGCAGTTCTTC
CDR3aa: CASTWGGDEQFF

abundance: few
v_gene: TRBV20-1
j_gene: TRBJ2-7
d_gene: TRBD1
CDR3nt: TGCAGTGCTAGAGAAGACAGGGAAGGTGAGCAGTACTTC
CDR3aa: CSAREDREGEQYF

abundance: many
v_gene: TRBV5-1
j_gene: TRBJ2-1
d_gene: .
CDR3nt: TGCGCCAGCAGCTTGGATTCTACTCGAAATGAGCAGTTCTTC
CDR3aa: CASSLDSTRNEQFF

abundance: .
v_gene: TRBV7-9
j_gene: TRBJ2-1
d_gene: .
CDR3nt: TGTGCCAGCAGCTTCCTCAGCCGGTACAATGAGCAGTTCTTC
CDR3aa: CASSFLSRYNEQFF

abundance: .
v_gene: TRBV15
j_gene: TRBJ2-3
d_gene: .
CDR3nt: TGTGCCACCAGTCCGACTTACACAGATACGCAGTATTTT
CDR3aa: CATSPTYTDTQYF

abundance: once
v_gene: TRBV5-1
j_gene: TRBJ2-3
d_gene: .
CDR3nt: TGCGCCAGCAGCTTGGCCGGGACCCGCACAGATACGCAGTATTTT
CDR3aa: CASSLAGTRTDTQYF

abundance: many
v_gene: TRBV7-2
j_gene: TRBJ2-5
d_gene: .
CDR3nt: TGTGCCAGCAGCTTAATGACGGGAGTGCTGGAGACCCAGTACTTC
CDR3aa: CASSLMTGVLETQYF

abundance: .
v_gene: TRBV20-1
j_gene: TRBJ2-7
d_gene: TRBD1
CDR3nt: TGCAGTGCCATAACCGGGACAGGGACCCACGAGCAGTACTTC
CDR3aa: CSAITGTGTHEQYF

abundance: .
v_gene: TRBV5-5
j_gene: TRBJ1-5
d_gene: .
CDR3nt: TGTGCCAGCAGCTCCCTGCGGGACCCTGGTCAGCCCCAGCATTTT
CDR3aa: CASSSLRDPGQPQHF

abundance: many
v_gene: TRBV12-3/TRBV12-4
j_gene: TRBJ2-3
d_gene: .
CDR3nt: TGTGCCAGCAGCCAATCTAGCGCTATCGATACGCAGTATTTT
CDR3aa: CASSQSSAIDTQYF

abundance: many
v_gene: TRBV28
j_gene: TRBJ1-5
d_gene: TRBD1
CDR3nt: TGTGCCAGCAGGATACAGGGGGATCAGCCCCAGCATTTT
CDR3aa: CASRIQGDQPQHF

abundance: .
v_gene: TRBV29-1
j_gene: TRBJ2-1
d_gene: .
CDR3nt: TGCAGCGTTGTTAAGGCAGGCCGAAAAGAGCAGTTCTTC
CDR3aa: CSVVKAGRKEQFF

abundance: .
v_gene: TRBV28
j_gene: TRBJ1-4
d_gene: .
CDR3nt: TGTGCCATTTCTGCAAATGAAAAACTGTTTTTT
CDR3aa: CAISANEKLFF

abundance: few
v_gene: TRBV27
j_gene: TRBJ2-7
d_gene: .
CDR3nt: TGTGCCAGCAGTCCTCTCCTGTGTGAGCAGTACTTC
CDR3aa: CASSPLLCEQYF

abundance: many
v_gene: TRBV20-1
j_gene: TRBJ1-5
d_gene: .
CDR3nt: TGCAGTGCTAGAGATTCGGCCCTCCGTGGATCAAATCAGCCCCAGCATTTT
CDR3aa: CSARDSALRGSNQPQHF

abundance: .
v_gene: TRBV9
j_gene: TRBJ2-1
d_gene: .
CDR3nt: TGTGCCAGCAGCGTTTGGCTAGAGTCAGAGCAGTTCTTC
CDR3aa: CASSVWLESEQFF

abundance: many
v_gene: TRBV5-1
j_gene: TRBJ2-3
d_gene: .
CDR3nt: TGCGCCAGCAGAAGCAGCTTTTCGTTAGCGCTAACGATAGATACGCAGTATTTT
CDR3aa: CASRSSFSLALTIDTQYF

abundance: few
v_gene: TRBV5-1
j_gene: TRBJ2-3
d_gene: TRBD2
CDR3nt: TGCGCCAGCAGCTTTGTAGCGGGAGGGCCAGGGGATACGCAGTATTTT
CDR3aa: CASSFVAGGPGDTQYF

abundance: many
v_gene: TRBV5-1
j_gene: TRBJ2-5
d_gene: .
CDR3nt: TGCGCCAGCAGCTTCGGGACCCCCGAGGGGACCCAGTACTTC
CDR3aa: CASSFGTPEGTQYF